These 15 T cell receptor beta chains share one sample of origin, sequenced in a study of neurological immune-mediated disorders. MiXCR, run by TCRdb on the 5' RACE reads, gives a single entry per CDR3 protein. The sample has under 85,000 distinct CDR3 sequences; roughly 13% are singletons. Sequenced input: PBMCs. The source of these receptors is a woman aged 45-59 years in good health.

This chain uses TRBV6-6 with TRBJ1-3; TRBD1 might be the D (5 bases). The length of the CDR3 is 16 residues. V gave up 0 bases and J gave up 3 bases, with 12 bases separating them. Germline lookup yields CDR1 MNHNY and CDR2 SVGAGI (reference sequence). The CDR3 here is CASSYSGQFLGNTIYF. The CDR3 nucleotides read TGTGCCAGCAGTTACTCGGGGCAGTTCCTTGGAAACACCATATATTTT.

The sample holds many counts of this clonotype. This chain joins TRBV28 and TRBJ2-7; 12 positions agree with TRBD2. This CDR3 comprises 14 residues. Germline lookup yields CDR1 MDHEN and CDR2 SYDVKM. The J segment lost 2 bases and the V segment lost 6 bases, leaving 2 bases of the junction unmatched. The CDR3 is CASRRLAGAYEQYF. For the CDR3, the DNA is TGTGCCAGCAGACGACTAGCGGGGGCCTACGAGCAGTACTTC. Complete variable domain (other parts from reference TRBV28 and TRBJ2-7): DVKVTQSSRYLVKRTGEKVFLECVQDMDHENMFWYRQDPGLGLRLIYFSYDVKMKEKGDIPEGYSVSREKKERFSLILESASTNQTSMYLCASRRLAGAYEQYFGPGTRLTVT.

The table lists this clonotype with many counts. V is TRBV5-1 and J is TRBJ1-1, with D tentatively TRBD1 (6 bases). CDR1 and CDR2 from the germline V gene are SGHRS and YFSETQ. This CDR3 is built from 16 residues. The germline V and J ends were trimmed by 5 bases and 5 bases, with 22 bases remaining between them. CDR3 loop: CASRPDTGHPGTEAFF. The CDR3 DNA is TGCGCCAGCAGACCAGATACGGGACATCCGGGTACTGAAGCTTTCTTT.

This clonotype has more than one count but fewer than ten. The chain is built from TRBV12-3 or TRBV12-4 and TRBJ2-3, with D possibly TRBD1 on 5 matching bases. The CDR3 has 16 amino acids. Trimming removed 6 bases at V and 2 bases at J, with 18 bases between. The CDR3 loop is CASSPGQTDHTDTQYF. The CDR3 DNA reads TGTGCCAGCAGCCCAGGCCAGACAGACCACACAGATACGCAGTATTTT.

This clonotype has ten or more counts. The chain links TRBV5-1 to TRBJ2-3; 11 nucleotides align to TRBD1. CDR1 and CDR2 (germline): SGHRS, YFSETQ. The CDR3 length is 17 residues. V shed 0 bases, J shed 4 bases, and the junction held 7 bases outside the gene matches. In DNA form, the CDR3 reads TGCGCCAGCAGCTTGGTTCCTCTGGGACAGGGGGCAGATACGCAGTATTTT. It translates to CASSLVPLGQGADTQYF.

This rearrangement joins TRBV28 to TRBJ1-1, with D tentatively TRBD1 (5 bases). V was shortened by 7 bases and J by 6 bases, with 21 bases between the two germline ends. Germline V gene sequence: CDR1 MDHEN, CDR2 SYDVKM. The CDR3 totals 15 residues. DNA of the CDR3: TGTGCCAGCACCAGACCTGTGGGGCGCTCGTCTGAAGCTTTCTTT. Its translation is CASTRPVGRSSEAFF. The entire variable domain, with the rest obtained from reference TRBV28 and TRBJ1-1, is as follows: DVKVTQSSRYLVKRTGEKVFLECVQDMDHENMFWYRQDPGLGLRLIYFSYDVKMKEKGDIPEGYSVSREKKERFSLILESASTNQTSMYLCASTRPVGRSSEAFFGQGTRLTVV.

In this sample, this clonotype turned up many times. The chain carries TRBV10-3 and TRBJ1-2; D may be TRBD1 (6 bases). The CDR3 is 12 residues long. Germline assignment: CDR1 ENHRY and CDR2 SYGVKD. Trimming took 5 bases from V and 6 from J, leaving 10 bases between them. CDR3 amino acids: CAISLQGNGYTF. For the CDR3, the DNA is TGTGCCATCAGTCTACAGGGAAATGGCTACACCTTC.

This clonotype was found many times. The chain uses TRBV11-2 and TRBJ2-5; 11 nucleotides line up with TRBD2. The trim removed 5 bases at V and 2 bases at J, leaving 7 bases unmatched. The germline V gene has CDR1 SGHAT and CDR2 FQNNGV. The CDR3 extends over 16 amino acids. CDR3 residues: CASSQTRLAGQETQYF. CDR3 bases: TGTGCCAGCAGCCAAACACGACTAGCGGGACAAGAGACCCAGTACTTC.

This clonotype was detected ten times or more. The chain links TRBV7-2 to TRBJ2-1; TRBD1 or TRBD2 may be the D gene (5 bases each). The CDR3 is 13 amino acids. Trimming took 5 bases from V and 8 from J, leaving 13 bases between them. The germline V gene has CDR1 SGHTA and CDR2 FQGNSA. The CDR3 coding sequence is TGTGCCAGCAGCGCCGTGAGGGGATATGAGCAGTTCTTC. Protein: CASSAVRGYEQFF.

This clonotype was detected ten times or more. This chain connects TRBV7-2 to TRBJ2-5; 8 nucleotides line up with TRBD2. This CDR3 comprises 14 residues. Trimming took 3 bases from V and 5 from J; bases not matched to a gene: 5. In germline, CDR1 is SGHTA, CDR2 FQGNSA. CDR3 DNA: TGTGCCAGCAGCTTGCGGGGGGACGAGGAGACCCAGTACTTC. Translation: CASSLRGDEETQYF.

This clonotype was recorded many times. This chain links TRBV5-1 with TRBJ2-2; weak D call: TRBD2 (5 bases). CDR1 is SGHRS and CDR2 is YFSETQ in the germline V gene. The CDR3 is made up of 11 amino acids. The V end was cut by 6 bases, the J end by 7 bases, with 7 bases between. CDR3 nucleotide sequence: TGCGCCAGCACCGAGGGCGGGGAGCTGTTTTTT. Translated: CASTEGGELFF.

This clonotype was observed many times. The CDR3 is CASSDDRSLYTGELFF. CDR3 nucleotide sequence: TGCGCCAGCAGTGACGACAGGTCCCTTTACACCGGGGAGCTGTTTTTT. The chain has TRBV5-1 and TRBJ2-2, with a tentative D call TRBD1 (6 bases). Germline CDR1 SGHRS, CDR2 YFSETQ. V dropped 5 bases and J dropped 3 bases, with 17 bases sitting between them. The length of the CDR3 is 16 residues.

This clonotype was picked up a small number of times. The CDR3 here is CASSLLMGVGSEQYF. CDR3 DNA sequence: TGTGCCAGCAGTTTATTAATGGGGGTAGGGTCCGAGCAGTACTTC. The chain is built from TRBV27 and TRBJ2-7; the D call may be TRBD1 or TRBD2 (5 bases each). Between the trimmed V and J ends, which lost 1 base and 6 bases, there was a span of 16 bases. The length of the CDR3 is 15 residues. Germline lookup yields CDR1 MNHEY and CDR2 SMNVEV (reference sequence).

This clonotype was picked up many times. This chain connects TRBV12-3 or TRBV12-4 to TRBJ2-1; D not resolved. The CDR3 runs to 12 residues. Trimming took off 0 bases at V and 6 bases at J, with 3 bases between the two ends. CDR3 in DNA: TGTGCCAGCAGTTTAGCCCCCAATGAGCAGTTCTTC. Encoded protein: CASSLAPNEQFF.

Regarding this clonotype: A clone one base away is much larger, so this may be a read error. The V and J genes are TRBV29-1 and TRBJ1-2; unclear D gene. V was pared by 3 bases and J by 7 bases, with 21 bases between. The CDR3 sequence is 15 residues long. The germline gives CDR1 SQVTM, CDR2 ANQGSEA. For the CDR3, the DNA is TGCAGCGTTGATGACCCCAGCGGCCCCCTCGGTGGCTACACCTTC. Protein sequence: CSVDDPSGPLGGYTF.